The 30 T cell receptor beta chains below come from one sample, sequenced in a study of blood T cell repertoires in COVID-19. Sequencing was performed with immunoSEQ multiplex PCR; in TCRdb, only in-frame clones are kept and a portion is missing. In the table there are roughly 180,000 clones, approximately 82% of which are singletons. The specimen was PBMCs or T cells enriched from blood (not recorded which). The receptors originated from a man between 60 and 70 years old who had recovered from COVID-19.

This clone was recorded once. The chain carries TRBV5-1 and TRBJ2-3; maybe TRBD1 (5 bases). Germline V gene lookup returns CDR1 SGHRS and CDR2 YFSETQ. The CDR3 loop spans 14 amino acids. Trimming left V 4 bases short and J 1 base short, with 10 bases between. CDR3 protein: CASSMDTRTDTQYF. The CDR3 DNA follows: TGCGCCAGCAGCATGGACACACGCACAGATACGCAGTATTTT.

The chain combines TRBV9 with TRBJ2-3, with D unclear. Germline CDR1 and CDR2: SGDLS and YYNGEE. The CDR3 loop spans 13 amino acids. The V end was cut by 0 bases, the J end by 4 bases, with 6 bases between. The CDR3, as DNA: TGTGCCAGCAGCGTAGTGAGCGCAGATACGCAGTATTTT. This encodes CASSVVSADTQYF.

The gene calls are TRBV5-1 and TRBJ2-7, with D unresolved. Germline CDR1 and CDR2: SGHRS and YFSETQ. CDR3 length: 12 amino acids. Trimming stripped 4 bases from V and 3 bases from J, with 8 bases between. CDR3 in amino acids: CASSTNSYEQYF. In DNA form, the CDR3 reads TGCGCCAGCAGCACGAACAGCTACGAGCAGTACTTC. The full variable domain, its missing parts supplied by reference TRBV5-1 and TRBJ2-7, is KAGVTQTPRYLIKTRGQQVTLSCSPISGHRSVSWYQQTPGQGLQFLFEYFSETQRNKGNFPGRFSGRQFSNSRSEMNVSTLELGDSALYLCASSTNSYEQYFGPGTRLTVT.

V and J are TRBV7-6 and TRBJ2-1; TRBD1 might be the D (5 bases). The CDR3 extends over 15 amino acids. Trimming left V 2 bases short and J 4 bases short, with 12 bases between. The germline gives CDR1 SGHVS, CDR2 FNYEAQ. The CDR3 region is CASSLRQSLYNEQFF. The CDR3 DNA is TGTGCCAGCAGCTTACGACAGAGTTTGTACAATGAGCAGTTCTTC.

V and J are TRBV27 and TRBJ2-1; perhaps TRBD2 as D (5 bases). Germline values: CDR1 MNHEY, CDR2 SMNVEV (reference sequence). The CDR3 runs to 17 residues. V lost 2 bases to trimming and J lost 1 base, with 15 bases between them. The chain's CDR3 is CASSLGRAKLSYNEQFF. CDR3 DNA: TGTGCCAGCAGTTTAGGGCGGGCAAAGCTTTCCTACAATGAGCAGTTCTTC.

Concerning this clone: This same CDR3 is encoded by further DNA sequences in the sample. The chain is built from TRBV7-2 and TRBJ1-5; possibly TRBD1 for D (6 bases). The ends were cut back, 2 bases at V and 4 bases at J, with 6 bases in the middle. The CDR3 is made up of 13 amino acids. Per germline, CDR1 SGHTA and CDR2 FQGNSA. The CDR3 sequence: CASSLRGNQPQHF. The CDR3 nucleotides read TGTGCCAGCAGCTTAAGGGGGAATCAGCCCCAGCATTTT.

The V and J genes are TRBV7-9 and TRBJ2-2; 7 nucleotides match TRBD1. V lost 6 bases and J lost 2; bases outside the gene matches: 6. The CDR3 is 15 amino acids. Germline V gene lookup returns CDR1 SEHNR and CDR2 FQNEAQ (reference sequence). DNA of the CDR3: TGTGCCAGCAGACCATACAGGGGAAACACCGGGGAGCTGTTTTTT. Its translation: CASRPYRGNTGELFF.

The chain joins TRBV19 to TRBJ2-2; the match to TRBD1 covers 12 bases. Germline CDR1 is LNHDA and CDR2 is SQIVND (reference sequence). The CDR3 sequence is 15 residues long. Germline trimming cut 6 bases from V and 5 bases from J; bases unmatched to any gene: 4. The DNA for the CDR3 is TGTGCCAGTAGGGGACAGGGGGCTGGTACCGGGGAGCTGTTTTTT. Encoded protein: CASRGQGAGTGELFF. The full variable domain, rest sourced from reference TRBV19 and TRBJ2-2, is DGGITQSPKYLFRKEGQNVTLSCEQNLNHDAMYWYRQDPGQGLRLIYYSQIVNDFQKGDIAEGYSVSREKKESFPLTVTSAQKNPTAFYLCASRGQGAGTGELFFGEGSRLTVL.

The rearrangement uses TRBV10-3 and TRBJ2-5; the match to TRBD1 covers 10 bases. V dropped 6 bases and J dropped 7; count of bases not matched to a gene: 8. The CDR3 extends over 14 amino acids. The V gene's germline CDR1 is ENHRY and CDR2 SYGVKD. The CDR3 DNA sequence: TGTGCCATCAGCCAGACAGGGGGCATTGTGACCCAGTACTTC. Translating gives CAISQTGGIVTQYF.

V gene TRBV2 combines with J gene TRBJ1-2, with 11 bases that match TRBD1. Looked up from germline, CDR1 is SNHLY and CDR2 is FYNNEI. There are 15 residues in the CDR3. The junction had 10 bases not matched to a gene; V was cut back by 5 bases and J by 8 bases. This chain's CDR3 is CASSSWTGGARGYTF. In nucleotides, the CDR3 is TGTGCCAGCAGTTCCTGGACAGGGGGCGCAAGAGGCTACACCTTC.

The CDR3 bases are TGTGCCAGCAGCTCATGGCAGGGGGCTGAAGCTTTCTTT. Its protein is CASSSWQGAEAFF. This chain links TRBV11-2 with TRBJ1-1; 7 bases map to TRBD1. Germline-derived CDR1 and CDR2 are SGHAT and FQNNGV. CDR3 size: 13 residues. V dropped 4 bases and J dropped 6; count of bases not matched to a gene: 5.

This clone showed up just once. This sequence joins TRBV10-3 and TRBJ1-5, with D perhaps TRBD1 (5 bases). The CDR3 length is 13 residues. The germline V gene has CDR1 ENHRY and CDR2 SYGVKD. Trimming left V 2 bases short and J 5 bases short, with 7 bases between. The CDR3 region has the DNA TGTGCCATCAGTGAGAAAGGGGATCAGCCCCAGCATTTT. Its protein is CAISEKGDQPQHF.

This clone was observed once. The chain joins TRBV3-1 (or the pseudogene TRBV3-2) to TRBJ1-4; D unclear. This CDR3 is built from 15 residues. Trimming left V 3 bases short and J 8 bases short, with 16 bases between. Germline CDR1 reads LGHDT; CDR2 reads YNNKEL (reference sequence). The CDR3 sequence is CASSQRPAEVEKLFF. The CDR3 bases are TGTGCCAGCAGCCAGAGGCCGGCTGAGGTCGAAAAACTGTTTTTT.

The chain couples TRBV5-1 to TRBJ2-7, with a possible D match to TRBD2 (6 bases). This CDR3 has 15 amino acids. Germline CDR1 and CDR2: SGHRS and YFSETQ. V lost 4 bases to trimming and J lost 2 bases, with 16 bases between them. CDR3 in amino acids: CASSHSGTGAYEQYF. DNA of the CDR3: TGCGCCAGCAGCCACTCCGGGACGGGAGCCTACGAGCAGTACTTC.

The genes are TRBV6-2 or TRBV6-3 and TRBJ2-5; TRBD1 matches at 8 bases. This CDR3 has 16 amino acids. The J segment lost 6 bases and the V segment lost 2 bases, leaving 11 bases of the junction unmatched. Germline loops: CDR1 MNHEY, CDR2 SVGEGT. CDR3 DNA sequence: TGTGCCAGCAGTTACCCACGGACAGGGTTGACGAAGACCCAGTACTTC. As protein: CASSYPRTGLTKTQYF.

The genes are TRBV12-3 or TRBV12-4 and TRBJ1-5; maybe TRBD1 (6 bases). The CDR3 extends over 12 amino acids. V was trimmed by 7 bases and J by 3 bases, leaving 7 bases between them. CDR3 residues: CASNRDNQPQHF. DNA for the CDR3: TGTGCCAGCAACAGGGACAATCAGCCCCAGCATTTT.

The chain couples TRBV29-1 to TRBJ1-2; 9 bases line up with TRBD1. CDR3 length: 14 residues. CDR1 and CDR2 (germline): SQVTM, ANQGSEA. The ends lost 5 bases at V and 7 bases at J; junction bases unmatched: 11. CDR3 residues: CSVRTDGTGLGYTF. CDR3 in DNA: TGCAGCGTTAGAACCGATGGGACAGGGCTTGGCTACACCTTC.

V usage is TRBV4-1 and J usage is TRBJ1-2, with 7 bases lining up with TRBD1. Germline V lookup: CDR1 MGHRA, CDR2 YSYEKL. The CDR3 spans 16 residues. The V segment lost 3 bases and the J segment 5 bases; nucleotides outside the gene matches: 12. The chain's CDR3 is CASSQPGQRKDYGYTF. In DNA form, the CDR3 reads TGCGCCAGCAGCCAGCCGGGACAGAGAAAAGATTATGGCTACACCTTC.

This chain joins TRBV19 and TRBJ2-2; 7 bases agree with TRBD2. From germline, CDR1 is LNHDA and CDR2 SQIVND (reference sequence). This CDR3 spans 16 amino acids. Trimming at V came to 0 bases and at J to 3 bases, leaving 4 bases not matched to a gene. CDR3 DNA: TGTGCCAGTAGTATAGACCTAGCGGTACACACCGGGGAGCTGTTTTTT. It is translated as CASSIDLAVHTGELFF.

V and J are TRBV5-1 and TRBJ2-1; 10 nucleotides line up with TRBD2. This CDR3 is built from 12 residues. The J segment lost 8 bases and the V segment lost 6 bases, leaving 2 bases of the junction unmatched. Germline CDR1 and CDR2: SGHRS and YFSETQ. CDR3 amino acids: CASKGTSDEQFF. Written as DNA, the CDR3 is TGCGCCAGCAAGGGGACTAGCGATGAGCAGTTCTTC.

The chain employs TRBV24-1 and TRBJ2-1; 10 bases agree with TRBD1. The V and J ends lost 4 bases and 3 bases, in that order; junction bases with no gene match: 5. Germline-derived CDR1 and CDR2 are KGHDR and SFDVKD. The length of the CDR3 is 16 residues. CDR3: CATSDQDRGGYNEQFF. The CDR3 DNA reads TGTGCCACCAGTGACCAGGACAGGGGGGGCTACAATGAGCAGTTCTTC.

The chain carries TRBV19 and TRBJ2-1; TRBD2 might be the D (5 bases). V lost 0 bases and J 9 bases, leaving 12 bases between the germline ends. Germline CDR1 reads LNHDA; CDR2 reads SQIVND (reference sequence). The CDR3 sequence is 14 residues long. The CDR3 nucleotides are TGTGCCAGTAGTATAGACCCGGCGAGGGCTGAGCAGTTCTTC. Its protein product is CASSIDPARAEQFF.

CDR3 sequence: CASSQVPGKSEAFF. CDR3 DNA: TGTGCCAGCAGCCAAGTCCCAGGGAAGTCTGAAGCTTTCTTT. The V and J genes are TRBV3-1 (or the pseudogene TRBV3-2) and TRBJ1-1; D is perhaps TRBD1 (5 bases). This CDR3 region has 14 residues. Trimming removed 1 base from V and 6 bases from J, with 12 bases in between. The V gene's germline CDR1 is LGHDT and CDR2 YNNKEL (reference sequence).

This clone has a handful of counts. This sequence joins TRBV11-1 and TRBJ1-1; 10 nucleotides align to TRBD1. The V gene end was trimmed by 6 bases and the J gene end by 2 bases; junction bases not matched to a gene: 3. Germline assignment: CDR1 SGHAT and CDR2 FQDESV (reference sequence). The CDR3 consists of 14 residues. The CDR3 DNA reads as TGTGCCAGCAGAAGGGACAGGGGCAACACTGAAGCTTTCTTT. It codes for CASRRDRGNTEAFF. The entire variable domain, with the rest obtained from reference TRBV11-1 and TRBJ1-1, is as follows: EAEVAQSPRYKITEKSQAVAFWCDPISGHATLYWYRQILGQGPELLVQFQDESVVDDSQLPKDRFSAERLKGVDSTLKIQPAELGDSAMYLCASRRDRGNTEAFFGQGTRLTVV.

The rearrangement links TRBV6-4 to TRBJ1-1; 7 bases are shared with TRBD1. Per germline, CDR1 MRHNA and CDR2 SNTAGT. This CDR3 comprises 12 residues. The J segment lost 6 bases and the V segment lost 2 bases, leaving 0 bases of the junction unmatched. The CDR3 DNA reads TGTGCCAGCAGTGACGGGACAGCTGAAGCTTTCTTT. It is translated as CASSDGTAEAFF.

In this sample, this clone turned up a few times. The chain joins TRBV24-1 to TRBJ1-1, with D perhaps matching TRBD1 (6 bases). This CDR3 region has 12 residues. Germline-derived CDR1 and CDR2 are KGHDR and SFDVKD. V was cut by 9 bases and J by 1 base, with 8 bases left in between. The CDR3 DNA sequence: TGTGCCACCCGGGGGGCGAACACTGAAGCTTTCTTT. Translation: CATRGANTEAFF.

The chain has TRBV5-4 and TRBJ2-3; D gene unclear. This CDR3 contains 12 residues. The germline gives CDR1 SGHNT, CDR2 YYREEE (reference sequence). V lost 3 bases, J lost 8 bases, and 10 bases lay in between. CDR3 nucleotides: TGTGCCAGCAGCTCCCCCCTTCGTACGCAGTATTTT. Its translation is CASSSPLRTQYF.

The table lists this clone with a count of one. The chain couples TRBV14 to TRBJ1-6; 7 bases fit TRBD1. The CDR3 loop spans 15 amino acids. Germline V gene lookup returns CDR1 SGHDN and CDR2 FVKESK. The V and J ends lost 2 bases and 5 bases, in that order; junction bases with no gene match: 3. The CDR3: CASSQLDRDNSPLHF. As DNA, the CDR3 is TGTGCCAGCAGCCAACTAGACAGGGATAATTCACCCCTCCACTTT. Supplemented by reference TRBV14 and TRBJ1-6, the full variable domain reads EAGVTQFPSHSVIEKGQTVTLRCDPISGHDNLYWYRRVMGKEIKFLLHFVKESKQDESGMPNNRFLAERTGGTYSTLKVQPAELEDSGVYFCASSQLDRDNSPLHFGNGTRLTVT.

The chain links TRBV6-1 to TRBJ2-7; TRBD2 might be the D (6 bases). V was pared by 2 bases and J by 5 bases, with 19 bases between. This CDR3 contains 16 residues. Germline CDR1 and CDR2: MNHNS and SASEGT. DNA of the CDR3: TGTGCCAGCAGTGAATGGCGGACGGGACTCTCTAACGAGCAGTACTTC. This gives the protein CASSEWRTGLSNEQYF.

The rearrangement joins TRBV29-1 to TRBJ1-2; 8 nucleotides align to TRBD1. The CDR3 length is 14 residues. CDR1 SQVTM and CDR2 ANQGSEA come from the germline V gene. V trimming: 7 bases; J trimming: 2 bases; junction bases outside the gene matches: 9. CDR3 protein: CSAPSTGVNYGYTF. The CDR3 bases are TGCAGCGCTCCCTCGACAGGGGTAAACTATGGCTACACCTTC.